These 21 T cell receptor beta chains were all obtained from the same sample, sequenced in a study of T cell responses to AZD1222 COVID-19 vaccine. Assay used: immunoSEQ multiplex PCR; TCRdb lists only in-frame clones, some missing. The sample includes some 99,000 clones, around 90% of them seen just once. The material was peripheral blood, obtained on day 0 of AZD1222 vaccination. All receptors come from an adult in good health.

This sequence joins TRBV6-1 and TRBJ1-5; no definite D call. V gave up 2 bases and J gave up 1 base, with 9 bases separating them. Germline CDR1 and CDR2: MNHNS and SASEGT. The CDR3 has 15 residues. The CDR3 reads CASSEQWNSNQPQHF. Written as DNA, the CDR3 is TGTGCCAGCAGTGAACAGTGGAACAGCAATCAGCCCCAGCATTTT.

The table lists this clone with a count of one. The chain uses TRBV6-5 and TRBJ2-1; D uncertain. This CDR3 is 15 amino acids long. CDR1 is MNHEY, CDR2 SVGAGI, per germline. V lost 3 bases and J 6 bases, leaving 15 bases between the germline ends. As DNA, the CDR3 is TGTGCCAGCAGTTATTACAAGGGCACCCTCAATGAGCAGTTCTTC. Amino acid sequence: CASSYYKGTLNEQFF.

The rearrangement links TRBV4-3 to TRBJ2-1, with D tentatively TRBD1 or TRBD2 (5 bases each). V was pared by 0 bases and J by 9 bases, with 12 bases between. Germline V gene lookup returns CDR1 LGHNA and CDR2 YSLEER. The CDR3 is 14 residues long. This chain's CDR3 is CASSQDGGSGEQFF. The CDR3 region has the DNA TGCGCCAGCAGCCAAGATGGGGGATCGGGTGAGCAGTTCTTC.

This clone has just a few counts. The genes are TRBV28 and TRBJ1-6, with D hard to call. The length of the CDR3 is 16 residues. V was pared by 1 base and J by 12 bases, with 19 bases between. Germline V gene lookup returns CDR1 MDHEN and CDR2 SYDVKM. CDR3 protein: CASSLFGRGGPVPLHF. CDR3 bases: TGTGCCAGCAGTTTATTTGGCCGTGGAGGTCCGGTACCCCTCCACTTT.

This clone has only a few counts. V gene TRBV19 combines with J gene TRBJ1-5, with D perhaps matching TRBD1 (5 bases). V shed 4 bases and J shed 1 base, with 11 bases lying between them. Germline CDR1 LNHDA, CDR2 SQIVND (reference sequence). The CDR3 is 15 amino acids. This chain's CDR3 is CASSKETESNQPQHF. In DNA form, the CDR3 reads TGTGCCAGTAGTAAAGAGACAGAAAGCAATCAGCCCCAGCATTTT.

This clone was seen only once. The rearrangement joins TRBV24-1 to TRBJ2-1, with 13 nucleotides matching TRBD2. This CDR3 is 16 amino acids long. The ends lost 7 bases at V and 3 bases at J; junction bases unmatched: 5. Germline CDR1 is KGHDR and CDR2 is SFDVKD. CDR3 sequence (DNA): TGTGCCACCAGCCCCCGACTAGCGGGAGGCTACAATGAGCAGTTCTTC. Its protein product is CATSPRLAGGYNEQFF.

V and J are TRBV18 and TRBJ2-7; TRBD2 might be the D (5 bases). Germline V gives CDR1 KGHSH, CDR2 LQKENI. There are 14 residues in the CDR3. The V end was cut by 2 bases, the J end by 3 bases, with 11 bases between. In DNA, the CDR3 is TGTGCCAGCTCACCAGGGCAACTAGGCTACGAGCAGTACTTC. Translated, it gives CASSPGQLGYEQYF.

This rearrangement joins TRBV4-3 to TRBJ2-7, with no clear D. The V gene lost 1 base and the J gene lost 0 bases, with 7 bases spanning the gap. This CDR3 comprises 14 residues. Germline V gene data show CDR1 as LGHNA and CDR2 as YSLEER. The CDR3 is CASSQGRSSYEQYF. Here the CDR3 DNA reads TGCGCCAGCAGCCAAGGGCGGAGCTCCTACGAGCAGTACTTC.

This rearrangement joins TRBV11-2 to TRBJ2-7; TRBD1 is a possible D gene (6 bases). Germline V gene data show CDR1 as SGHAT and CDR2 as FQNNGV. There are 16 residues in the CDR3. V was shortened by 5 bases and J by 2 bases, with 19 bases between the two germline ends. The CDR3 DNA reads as TGTGCCAGCAGCCCGACCAAGGGCAGGGGCCCCTACGAGCAGTACTTC. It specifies CASSPTKGRGPYEQYF.

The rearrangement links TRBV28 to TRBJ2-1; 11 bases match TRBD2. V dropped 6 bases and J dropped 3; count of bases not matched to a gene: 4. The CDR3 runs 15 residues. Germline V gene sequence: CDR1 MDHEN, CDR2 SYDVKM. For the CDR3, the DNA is TGTGCCAGCAGCCTACTAGCGGGAGTCTACAATGAGCAGTTCTTC. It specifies CASSLLAGVYNEQFF.

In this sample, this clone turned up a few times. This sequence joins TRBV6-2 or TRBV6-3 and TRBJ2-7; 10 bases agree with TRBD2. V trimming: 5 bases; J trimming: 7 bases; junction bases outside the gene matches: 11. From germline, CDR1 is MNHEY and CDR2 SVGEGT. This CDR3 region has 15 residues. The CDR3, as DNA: TGTGCCAGCAGTCCCATAGCGGGAGGCGTTGGGGAGCAGTACTTC. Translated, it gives CASSPIAGGVGEQYF.

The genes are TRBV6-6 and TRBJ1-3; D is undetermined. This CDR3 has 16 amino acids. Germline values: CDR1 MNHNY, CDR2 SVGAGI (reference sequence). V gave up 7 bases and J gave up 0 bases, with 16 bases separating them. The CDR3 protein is CASTKLVRDSGNTIYF. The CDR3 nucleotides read TGTGCCAGCACCAAACTGGTCAGAGACTCTGGAAACACCATATATTTT.

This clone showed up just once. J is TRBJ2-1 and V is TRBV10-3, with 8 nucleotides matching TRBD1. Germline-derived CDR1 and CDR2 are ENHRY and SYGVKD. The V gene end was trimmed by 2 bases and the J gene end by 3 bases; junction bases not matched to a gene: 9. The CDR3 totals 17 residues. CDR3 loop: CAISEALGQGGYNEQFF. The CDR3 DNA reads TGTGCCATCAGTGAGGCGCTAGGACAGGGTGGCTACAATGAGCAGTTCTTC.

CDR3 residues: CASSELGTEAFF. In nucleotides, the CDR3 is TGTGCCAGCAGTGAATTAGGCACTGAAGCTTTCTTT. The V and J genes are TRBV2 and TRBJ1-1; D call uncertain. V was clipped by 2 bases and J by 4 bases, with 5 bases between them. This CDR3 region has 12 residues. Germline CDR1 reads SNHLY; CDR2 reads FYNNEI.

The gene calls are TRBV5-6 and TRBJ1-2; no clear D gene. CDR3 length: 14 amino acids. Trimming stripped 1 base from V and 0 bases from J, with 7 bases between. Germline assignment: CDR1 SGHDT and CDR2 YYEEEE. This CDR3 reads CASSLPRTNYGYTF. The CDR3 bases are TGTGCCAGCAGCTTGCCCCGCACTAACTATGGCTACACCTTC.

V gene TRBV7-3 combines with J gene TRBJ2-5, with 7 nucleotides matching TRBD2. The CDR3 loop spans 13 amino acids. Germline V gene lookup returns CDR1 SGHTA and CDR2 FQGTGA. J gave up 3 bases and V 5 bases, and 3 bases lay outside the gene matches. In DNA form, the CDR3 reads TGTGCCAGCAGCCTTGGGGGGGAAGAGACCCAGTACTTC. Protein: CASSLGGEETQYF.

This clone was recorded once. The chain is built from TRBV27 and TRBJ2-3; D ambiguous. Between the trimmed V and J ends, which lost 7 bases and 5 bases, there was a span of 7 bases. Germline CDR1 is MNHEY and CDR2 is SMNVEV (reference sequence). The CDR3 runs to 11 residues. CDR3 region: CASTSGDTQYF. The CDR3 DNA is TGTGCCAGCACCTCTGGAGATACGCAGTATTTT.

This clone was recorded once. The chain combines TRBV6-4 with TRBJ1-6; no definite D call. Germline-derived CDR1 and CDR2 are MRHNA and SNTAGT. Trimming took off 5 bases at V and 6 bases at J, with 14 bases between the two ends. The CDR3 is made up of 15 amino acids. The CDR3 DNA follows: TGTGCCAGCAGTTCAGGACTGGGAAGTAATTCACCCCTCCACTTT. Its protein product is CASSSGLGSNSPLHF.

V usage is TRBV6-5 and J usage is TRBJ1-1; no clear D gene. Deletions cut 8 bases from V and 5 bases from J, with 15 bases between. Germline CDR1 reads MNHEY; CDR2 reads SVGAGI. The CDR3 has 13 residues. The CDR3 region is CASEYGVRTEAFF. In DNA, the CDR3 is TGTGCCAGCGAATATGGGGTTAGGACTGAAGCTTTCTTT.

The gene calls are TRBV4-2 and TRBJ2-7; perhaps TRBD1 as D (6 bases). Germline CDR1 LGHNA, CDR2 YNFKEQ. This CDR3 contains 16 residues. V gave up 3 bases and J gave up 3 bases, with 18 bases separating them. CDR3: CASSQGDPRQDYEQYF. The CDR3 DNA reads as TGTGCCAGCAGCCAGGGGGACCCCCGACAGGACTACGAGCAGTACTTC.

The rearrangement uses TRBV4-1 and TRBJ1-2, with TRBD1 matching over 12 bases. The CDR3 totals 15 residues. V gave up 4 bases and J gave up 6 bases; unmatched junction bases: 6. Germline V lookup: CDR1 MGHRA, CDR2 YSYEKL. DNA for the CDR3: TGCGCCAGCAGCCCTACCGGGACAGGGGGCGATGGCTACACCTTC. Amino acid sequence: CASSPTGTGGDGYTF.